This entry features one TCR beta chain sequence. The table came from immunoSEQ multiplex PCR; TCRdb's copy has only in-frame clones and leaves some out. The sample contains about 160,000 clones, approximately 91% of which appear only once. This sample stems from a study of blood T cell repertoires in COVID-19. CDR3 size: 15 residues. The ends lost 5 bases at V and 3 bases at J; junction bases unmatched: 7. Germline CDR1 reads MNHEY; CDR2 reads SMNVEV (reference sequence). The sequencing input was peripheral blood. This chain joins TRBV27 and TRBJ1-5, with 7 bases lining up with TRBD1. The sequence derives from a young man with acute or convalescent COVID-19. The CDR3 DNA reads TGTGCCAGCAGTAGGTACAGGGGAGACAATCAGCCCCAGCATTTT. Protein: CASSRYRGDNQPQHF.